This T cell receptor beta chain was sequenced in a study of tumor-infiltrating lymphocytes in localized non-small cell lung cancer. The method was immunoSEQ multiplex PCR; TCRdb's version includes in-frame clones alone and lacks a portion of them. In the table there are some 7,100 clones, around 60% of which are singletons. Sequences were obtained from uninvolved lung tissue not adjacent to the tumor. This receptor was taken from a human donor with non-small cell lung cancer.

CDR3 DNA: TGCGCCAGCAGCCCTGACAGGGTGGACGATACGCAGTATTTT. Protein sequence: CASSPDRVDDTQYF. J is TRBJ2-3 and V is TRBV5-1; the match to TRBD1 covers 7 bases. Germline CDR1 reads SGHRS; CDR2 reads YFSETQ. With V trimmed by 4 bases and J by 6 bases, 8 bases remained unmatched. The CDR3 extends over 14 amino acids.